Sequencing of this T cell receptor (beta chain) was carried out in a study of OX40 agonist ivuxolimab in advanced cancers. Clones were read by immunoSEQ multiplex PCR, and TCRdb kept only the in-frame ones, dropping some. Of tens of thousands of clones listed, about 86% are singletons. As regards this clone: Its antigen is not identified.

Study conclusions and caveats: Clonal expansion was seen in CD4+ and CD8+ blood T cells by week 6 at 0.1 to 3.0 mg/kg. Expanded clones belonging to CD8+ T cells outnumbered, on average, those of CD4+.

The source was CD4+ or CD8+ T cells sorted from blood, collected in a trial of the OX40 agonist ivuxolimab. This sequence originates from an adult with an advanced solid tumor such as melanoma, head and neck, liver or kidney cancer.

This chain's CDR3 is CASSIIMGQGVSNEKLFF. Written as DNA, the CDR3 is TGTGCCAGTAGTATAATCATGGGACAGGGGGTCTCTAATGAAAAACTGTTTTTT. J is TRBJ1-4 and V is TRBV19, with TRBD1 identical over 11 bases. V lost 2 bases to trimming and J lost 3 bases; unmatched junction nucleotides: 8. This CDR3 has 18 amino acids. The germline CDR1 and CDR2 sequences are LNHDA and SQIVND (reference sequence).